This T cell receptor beta chain was obtained from a study of CD8 T cells in Susac syndrome (dated by TCRdb to 2018 to 2020). Looking at the study overall: Of the Susac syndrome patients who were sequenced, under ten were in clinical remission while six had clinically active disease. The study used repertoire sequencing to test whether antigen drove CD8+ T cell activation and differentiation in Susac syndrome. At the time of blood withdrawal, Susac syndrome patients were either therapy-naive, taking corticosteroids (with some also receiving IVIg), or on IVIg alone. Beyond this particular receptor, the publication reports: The number of individuals in the TCR sequencing and HLA analysis was acknowledged as relatively small. In the CD4+ T cell repertoire of Susac syndrome patients, clonal expansion was not detected.

The CDR3 holds 12 amino acids from the cysteine to the phenylalanine. The entry retains the CDR3 DNA only, 36 bases that are in frame from base 1. The germline V gene encodes CDR1 GTSNPN and CDR2 SVGIG (reference sequence). V loses 0 bases, J loses 7 bases, and the germline ends lie 6 bases apart. About this clonotype itself: The antigen this receptor binds is unknown. One base away there is no much larger clone; base qualities are not given.

Peripheral blood CD8+ and CD4+ T cells from healthy donors, Susac syndrome patients and multiple sclerosis patients were profiled by high-throughput TCR beta sequencing. The Susac syndrome patients fulfilled recently defined diagnostic criteria for definite or probable disease. Bulk CD8+ and CD4+ T cells were purified magnetically by negative isolation, whereas CD8+ TEMRA cells were enriched by FACS. Blood was collected in EDTA tubes and processed within 24 hours, with PBMCs isolated through density gradient centrifugation. PBMCs intended for TCR sequencing were cryopreserved in liquid nitrogen and were subsequently thawed in a 37 degrees C water bath. The sorted or isolated CD4+, CD8+ and CD8+ TEMRA cells reached a purity of at least 90%. RNA was extracted using the RNeasy kit, and roughly 0.5 to 1 ug of the RNA was reverse transcribed with random hexamers. The immunoSEQ multiplex PCR assay, covering 54 Vbeta and 13 Jbeta segments, was used to amplify TCR beta CDR3 regions. PCR amplification bias was corrected by using a synthetic template baseline for primer optimization and computational correction. The original methods were these. Reads were annotated to V, D and J genes per IMGT and analyzed with immunoSEQ Analyzer, keeping only productive sequences. Clonality was calculated as one minus the Shannon entropy normalized by log2 of the number of productive unique sequences. For each patient and control, public and private clones were evaluated among the 100 most prevalent clones. A clone was defined as Susac-specific if it was absent from the healthy and MS cohorts, from about 1,100 published viral clones and from other ImmuneACCESS disease sequences. TCRdb itself trimmed the public reads at Q25 with fastp, ran MiXCR and retained productive beta chains. Every CDR3 protein is listed once, alongside the most common genes and DNA of its rows. These V and J calls rely on TCRdb rather than the paper's analysis. The sample data list tens of thousands of distinct CDR3 sequences, and roughly 94% of these were observed just once. 0.3% of the sample belongs to the ten largest clones.

The TCR originated in a human donor with Susac syndrome. The specimen sequenced was CD4+ T cells from PBMCs. In this chain, TRBV30 is recombined with TRBJ1-4; no confident D gene assignment can be made. CDR3 loop: CAWSVRGEKLFF. The DNA sequence is TGTGCCTGGAGTGTTCGGGGTGAAAAACTGTTTTTT. Extended through the reference TRBV30 and TRBJ1-4 proteins, this CDR3 yields the full variable domain: SQTIHQWPATLVQPVGSPLSLECTVEGTSNPNLYWYRQAAGRGLQLLFYSVGIGQISSEVPQNLSASRPQDRQFILSSKKLLLSDSGFYLCAWSVRGEKLFFGSGTQLSVL.